This TCR beta chain was documented in a study of Graves' ophthalmopathy and Graves' hyperthyroidism. The study's findings and limits: The model forecast ophthalmopathy progression, reaching 70.59% sensitivity and 72% to 75% specificity. The authors also found most expanded thyroid clonotypes above 0.001 frequency in blood. With just under 90% sensitivity and approximately 80% specificity, a 13-signature model separated ophthalmopathy from stable hyperthyroidism.

J lost 8 bases, V lost 4 bases, and 7 bases had no gene match. This CDR3 spans 13 amino acids. CDR1 SGDLS and CDR2 YYNGEE come from the germline V gene. Amplified TCR beta CDR3 regions were obtained using RNA transcripts as template. Second-round multiplex PCR followed a first-round RT-PCR using HTBI primers. MiXCR, applied by TCRdb to the multiplex PCR reads, yields one record per CDR3 protein. The sample lists under 200,000 distinct CDR3 sequences, under 40% seen once, with under 7% in the top ten. Ten or more counts support this clonotype. Its target is unknown. The sequencing sample was made of peripheral blood. The receptor's source is a woman in her thirties or forties with Graves' ophthalmopathy. V is TRBV9 and J is TRBJ1-2; TRBD1 aligns across 8 bases. This CDR3 is CASSKTDRAGYTF. CDR3 DNA sequence: TGTGCCAGCAGCAAGACGGACAGGGCAGGCTACACCTTC.